Listed here are 20 T cell receptor beta chains from one sample, sequenced in a study of shared clonotypes between healthy human individuals. Method: immunoSEQ multiplex PCR; TCRdb's copy keeps in-frame clones and lacks some. The sample carries millions of clones, over 85% recorded once. Sequenced sample: naive CD4+ T cells sorted from blood. Subset in this sample: CD45RA+ positively selected. The receptor source for this set is a man aged 18-30 years in good health.

The chain couples TRBV19 to TRBJ1-4; no firm D call. Trimming removed 6 bases from V and 7 bases from J, with 12 bases in between. In germline, CDR1 is LNHDA, CDR2 SQIVND (reference sequence). CDR3 length: 13 residues. The CDR3 protein is CASRPTASEKLFF. Here the CDR3 DNA reads TGTGCCAGTAGACCCACAGCCAGTGAAAAACTGTTTTTT.

This clone has just one count. CDR3 loop: CASSRGGSTDTQYF. CDR3 coding DNA: TGTGCCAGCAGCCGCGGGGGTAGCACAGATACGCAGTATTTT. This chain links TRBV28 with TRBJ2-3; 7 nucleotides align to TRBD2. V shed 6 bases, J shed 0 bases, and the junction held 3 bases outside the gene matches. Germline lookup yields CDR1 MDHEN and CDR2 SYDVKM. The CDR3 is 14 amino acids.

The gene calls are TRBV10-2 and TRBJ2-2; D call uncertain. The V and J ends lost 8 bases and 0 bases respectively, with 10 bases between them. The CDR3 is 14 amino acids. Germline CDR1 reads WSHSY; CDR2 reads SAAADI. The CDR3 reads CASAPAPNTGELFF. CDR3 DNA: TGCGCCAGCGCCCCTGCACCGAACACCGGGGAGCTGTTTTTT.

A single count supports this clone. The CDR3 loop reads CASKGVVNTGELFF. CDR3 coding DNA: TGTGCCAGCAAAGGAGTGGTGAACACCGGGGAGCTGTTTTTT. The chain links TRBV28 to TRBJ2-2; D gene ambiguous. Germline values: CDR1 MDHEN, CDR2 SYDVKM. V was pared by 7 bases and J by 1 base, with 10 bases between. CDR3 length equals 14 residues.

V is TRBV5-1 and J is TRBJ2-7, with D unclear. V dropped 4 bases and J dropped 0 bases, with 11 bases sitting between them. The CDR3 consists of 14 residues. Germline V gene lookup returns CDR1 SGHRS and CDR2 YFSETQ. This CDR3 is CASSAGSSSYEQYF. The CDR3 nucleotides read TGCGCCAGCAGCGCCGGGTCCTCCTCCTACGAGCAGTACTTC.

CDR3 nucleotides: TGTGCCAGTAGTATAGTTGGGGGTCCAAATCAGCCCCAGCATTTT. It is translated as CASSIVGGPNQPQHF. V gene TRBV19 combines with J gene TRBJ1-5; maybe TRBD1 (5 bases). Trimming left V 1 base short and J 4 bases short, with 11 bases between. Per germline, CDR1 LNHDA and CDR2 SQIVND (reference sequence). CDR3 length: 15 residues.

This chain joins TRBV4-1 and TRBJ2-6; no reliable D call. Between the trimmed V and J ends, which lost 1 base and 1 base, there was a span of 11 bases. This CDR3 comprises 17 residues. Germline V gene lookup returns CDR1 MGHRA and CDR2 YSYEKL. CDR3 DNA sequence: TGCGCCAGCAGCCAAGGGGGAACGGTTTCTGGGGCCAACGTCCTGACTTTC. Translation gives CASSQGGTVSGANVLTF.

V is TRBV6-6 and J is TRBJ2-7; maybe TRBD2 (6 bases). V lost 6 bases, J lost 5 bases, and 14 bases lay in between. In germline, CDR1 is MNHNY, CDR2 SVGAGI (reference sequence). CDR3 length: 13 residues. The DNA for the CDR3 is TGTGCCAGCAGCCTCGAGGAGGGCCACGAGCAGTACTTC. Protein: CASSLEEGHEQYF.

The chain carries TRBV4-3 and TRBJ2-5; D might be TRBD2 (5 bases). Trimming shortened V by 0 bases and J by 2 bases, and 13 bases separated the two germline ends. The CDR3 contains 16 residues. Germline CDR1 is LGHNA and CDR2 is YSLEER. CDR3 in amino acids: CASSQDAAGRQETQYF. The DNA of the CDR3 is TGCGCCAGCAGCCAAGATGCTGCGGGCAGACAAGAGACCCAGTACTTC.

The chain combines TRBV5-1 with TRBJ2-3, with 7 bases fitting TRBD2. J was trimmed by 4 bases and V by 4 bases; bases with no gene match: 9. Germline-derived CDR1 and CDR2 are SGHRS and YFSETQ. This CDR3 is built from 15 residues. The CDR3 sequence: CASSTSGTTPDTQYF. The CDR3 coding sequence is TGCGCCAGCAGCACCTCCGGGACTACTCCAGATACGCAGTATTTT.

The chain joins TRBV6-5 to TRBJ1-1; D is possibly TRBD1 (6 bases). V was cut by 2 bases and J by 2 bases, with 12 bases left in between. This CDR3 has 15 amino acids. Germline-derived CDR1 and CDR2 are MNHEY and SVGAGI. The DNA for the CDR3 is TGTGCCAGCAGTTACACCGGGACATTTAACACTGAAGCTTTCTTT. This sequence encodes CASSYTGTFNTEAFF.

This clone was found once. The chain combines TRBV9 with TRBJ1-4; D is perhaps TRBD1 (6 bases). V was trimmed by 0 bases and J by 7 bases, leaving 10 bases between them. CDR1 and CDR2 (germline): SGDLS, YYNGEE. The CDR3 runs to 14 residues. CDR3 DNA sequence: TGTGCCAGCAGCGTAGAGGGGGGGATTGAAAAACTGTTTTTT. Amino acid sequence: CASSVEGGIEKLFF.

The V gene is TRBV6-1, the J gene TRBJ2-7, with D possibly being TRBD1 or TRBD2 (5 bases each). Looked up from germline, CDR1 is MNHNS and CDR2 is SASEGT. This CDR3 has 13 residues. V lost 5 bases and J lost 0, with 8 bases in between. The CDR3 is CASSRGGSYEQYF. The CDR3 nucleotides read TGTGCCAGCAGTCGTGGGGGCTCCTACGAGCAGTACTTC.

The V and J genes are TRBV29-1 and TRBJ2-3; tentatively, D is TRBD1 (6 bases). The V end was cut by 0 bases, the J end by 1 base, with 11 bases between. The CDR3 is 15 residues long. Germline CDR1 SQVTM, CDR2 ANQGSEA. The CDR3 coding sequence is TGCAGCGTTGAAGAACAGGGTTTGGGCACAGATACGCAGTATTTT. This encodes CSVEEQGLGTDTQYF.

CDR3 coding DNA: TGCGCCAGCAGTATGGGGGGCGAGCAGTACTTC. Protein sequence: CASSMGGEQYF. J is TRBJ2-7 and V is TRBV10-1; perhaps TRBD2 as D (6 bases). Per germline, CDR1 WNHNN and CDR2 SYGVQD (reference sequence). Trimming cost V 5 bases and J 6 bases, with 8 bases left between them. The CDR3 runs to 11 residues.

The chain uses TRBV23-1 and TRBJ1-4; D remains unclear. TRBV23-1 is filed as an ORF, its function uncertain. This CDR3 is built from 17 residues. V was clipped by 2 bases and J by 3 bases, with 16 bases between them. CDR3 sequence reads: CASSQPLNGDANEKLFF. The CDR3, as DNA: TGCGCCAGCAGTCAACCCCTTAATGGGGATGCTAATGAAAAACTGTTTTTT.

The V call is TRBV25-1, the J call TRBJ2-7, with TRBD1 matching over 7 bases. Germline CDR1 reads MGHDK; CDR2 reads SYGVNS. CDR3 length equals 14 residues. V lost 3 bases to trimming and J lost 2 bases; unmatched junction nucleotides: 4. The DNA for the CDR3 is TGTGCCAGCAGTGACGGAGACAGGGCCTACGAGCAGTACTTC. Translating it yields CASSDGDRAYEQYF.

The chain has TRBV4-3 and TRBJ2-3, with unresolved D. Germline V gives CDR1 LGHNA, CDR2 YSLEER. V was pared by 3 bases and J by 5 bases, with 6 bases between. The CDR3 has 12 residues. The CDR3 spells CASSHSRDTQYF. Written as DNA, the CDR3 is TGCGCCAGCAGCCATTCTCGAGATACGCAGTATTTT.

The chain couples TRBV11-2 to TRBJ1-6; no reliable D call. Germline V gene sequence: CDR1 SGHAT, CDR2 FQNNGV. This CDR3 contains 13 residues. Trimming pared 5 bases from V and 7 bases from J, leaving 9 bases between. The CDR3: CASSQSSNSPLHF. For the CDR3, the DNA is TGTGCCAGCAGCCAGTCGAGCAATTCACCCCTCCACTTT.

This chain connects TRBV11-3 to TRBJ2-3, with 9 bases lining up with TRBD1. V lost 1 base, J lost 2 bases, and 1 base stayed unmatched. The germline V gene encodes CDR1 SGHNT and CDR2 YENEEA. This CDR3 is built from 15 residues. CDR3 sequence: CASSLGTGATDTQYF. DNA of the CDR3: TGTGCCAGCAGCTTAGGGACAGGGGCCACAGATACGCAGTATTTT.